The TCR beta chain described here comes from a study of cytomegalovirus exposure and HLA in healthy donors. Broader study findings: Immune exposure information available was restricted to CMV serostatus.

The primer mix had 60 Vbeta and 13 Jbeta primers. The repertoire was sequenced with immunoSEQ multiplex PCR; TCRdb's copy has only in-frame clones and lacks some. The table has 120,000 to 150,000 clones, about 80% seen once. Trimming removed 5 bases from V and 1 base from J, with 17 bases in between. This CDR3 is 17 amino acids long. Germline CDR1 and CDR2: MDHEN and SYDVKM. Concerning this clone itself: Its antigen remains unidentified.

The TCR sequence derives from a woman aged 40 to 50 in good health and CMV-seronegative. The sequenced material came from PBMCs. This chain links TRBV28 with TRBJ2-2; perhaps TRBD2 as D (6 bases). For the CDR3, the DNA is TGTGCCAGCAGTCCATACCGGGGGACGGTGAACACCGGGGAGCTGTTTTTT. Residues: CASSPYRGTVNTGELFF.